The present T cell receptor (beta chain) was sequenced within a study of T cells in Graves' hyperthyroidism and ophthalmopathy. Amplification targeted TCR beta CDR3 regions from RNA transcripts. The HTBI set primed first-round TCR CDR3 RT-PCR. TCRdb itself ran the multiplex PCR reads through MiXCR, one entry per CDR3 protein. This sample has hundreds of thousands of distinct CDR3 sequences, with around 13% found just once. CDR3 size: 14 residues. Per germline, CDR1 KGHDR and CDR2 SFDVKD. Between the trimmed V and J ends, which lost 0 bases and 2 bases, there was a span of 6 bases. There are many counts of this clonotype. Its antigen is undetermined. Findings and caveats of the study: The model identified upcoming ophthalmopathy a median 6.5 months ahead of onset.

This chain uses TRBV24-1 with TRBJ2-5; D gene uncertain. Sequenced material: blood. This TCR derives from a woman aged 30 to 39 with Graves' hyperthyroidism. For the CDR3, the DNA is TGTGCCACCAGTGATTTGTGGCAGCAAGAGACCCAGTACTTC. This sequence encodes CATSDLWQQETQYF.